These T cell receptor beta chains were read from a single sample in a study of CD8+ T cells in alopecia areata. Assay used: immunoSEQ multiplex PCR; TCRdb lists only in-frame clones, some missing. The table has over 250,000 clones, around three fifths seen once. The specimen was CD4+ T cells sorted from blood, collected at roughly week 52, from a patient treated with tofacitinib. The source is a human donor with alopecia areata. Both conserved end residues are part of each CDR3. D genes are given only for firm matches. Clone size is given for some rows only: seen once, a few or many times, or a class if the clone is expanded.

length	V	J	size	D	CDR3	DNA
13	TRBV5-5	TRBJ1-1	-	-	CASSLSRNTEAFF	TGTGCCAGCAGCTTAAGTAGGAACACTGAAGCTTTCTTT
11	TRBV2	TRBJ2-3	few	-	CASSGADTQYF	TGTGCCAGCAGCGGAGCAGATACGCAGTATTTT
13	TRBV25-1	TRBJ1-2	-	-	CASSPQGAYGYTF	TGTGCCAGCAGTCCACAGGGAGCCTATGGCTACACCTTC
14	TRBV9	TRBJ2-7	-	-	CASSVGVASYEQYF	TGTGCCAGCAGCGTAGGAGTTGCCTCCTACGAGCAGTACTTC
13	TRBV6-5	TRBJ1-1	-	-	CASSSKGGAEAFF	TGTGCCAGCAGTTCAAAAGGGGGGGCTGAAGCTTTCTTT
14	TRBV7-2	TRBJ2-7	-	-	CASSLYTKLGEQYF	TGTGCCAGCAGCCTCTACACGAAGTTGGGCGAGCAGTACTTC
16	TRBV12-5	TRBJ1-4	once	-	CASARSLRATNEKLFF	TGTGCTAGTGCCAGGAGCTTACGTGCAACTAATGAAAAACTGTTTTTT
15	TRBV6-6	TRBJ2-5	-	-	CASSYPQSGQETQYF	TGTGCCAGCAGTTACCCCCAGTCCGGCCAAGAGACCCAGTACTTC
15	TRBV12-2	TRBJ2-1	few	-	CASRLRRGAHNEQFF	TGTGCAAGTCGCTTAAGACGGGGGGCGCACAATGAGCAGTTCTTC
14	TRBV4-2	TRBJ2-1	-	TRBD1	CASSLGTGINEQFF	TGTGCCAGCAGCCTCGGGACAGGGATAAATGAGCAGTTCTTC
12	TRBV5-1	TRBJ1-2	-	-	CASSLGVYGYTF	TGCGCCAGCAGCCTCGGAGTCTATGGCTACACCTTC
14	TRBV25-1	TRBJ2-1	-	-	CASSEERYYNEQFF	TGTGCCAGCAGTGAGGAGCGGTATTACAATGAGCAGTTCTTC
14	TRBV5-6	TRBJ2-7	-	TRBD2	CASSLGGTSYEQYF	TGTGCCAGCAGCTTGGGTGGGACTAGCTACGAGCAGTACTTC
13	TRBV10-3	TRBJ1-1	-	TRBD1	CAISATGGTEAFF	TGTGCCATCAGTGCAACAGGGGGCACTGAAGCTTTCTTT
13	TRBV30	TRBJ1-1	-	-	CASGGQAHTEAFF	TGTGCCTCGGGTGGGCAGGCCCACACTGAAGCTTTCTTT
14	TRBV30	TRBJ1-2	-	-	CAWSAVSGVHGYTF	TGTGCCTGGAGTGCCGTGTCCGGCGTCCATGGCTACACCTTC
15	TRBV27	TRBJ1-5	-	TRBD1	CASRRQGASNQPQHF	TGTGCCAGCCGACGACAGGGGGCAAGCAATCAGCCCCAGCATTTT
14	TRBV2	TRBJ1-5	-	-	CASSGWQNGQPQHF	TGTGCCAGCAGTGGATGGCAAAACGGTCAGCCCCAGCATTTT
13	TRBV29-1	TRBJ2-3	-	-	CSPTLGSTDTQYF	TGCAGCCCAACCTTGGGCAGCACAGATACGCAGTATTTT
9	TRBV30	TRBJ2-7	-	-	CAWDYEQYF	TGTGCCTGGGATTACGAGCAGTACTTC
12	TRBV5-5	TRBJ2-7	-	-	CASSFASYEQYF	TGTGCCAGCAGCTTTGCCTCCTACGAGCAGTACTTC
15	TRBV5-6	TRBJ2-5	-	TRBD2	CASSALLAGRETQYF	TGTGCCAGCAGCGCCTTACTAGCGGGGAGAGAGACCCAGTACTTC
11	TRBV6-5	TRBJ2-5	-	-	CASSAMETQYF	TGTGCCAGCAGTGCTATGGAGACCCAGTACTTC
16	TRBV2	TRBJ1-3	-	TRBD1	CASSETGALSGNTIYF	TGTGCCAGCAGCGAAACAGGGGCTCTCTCTGGAAACACCATATATTTT
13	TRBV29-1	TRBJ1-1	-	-	CSVERPLNTEAFF	TGCAGCGTTGAGCGGCCGCTGAACACTGAAGCTTTCTTT
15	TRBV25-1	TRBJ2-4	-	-	CASSEQGGAKNIQYF	TGTGCCAGCAGTGAACAGGGTGGGGCCAAAAACATTCAGTACTTC
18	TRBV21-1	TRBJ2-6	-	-	CASSKRDRDSSGANVLTF	TGTGCCAGCAGCAAAAGAGACAGGGACTCCTCTGGGGCCAACGTCCTGACTTTC
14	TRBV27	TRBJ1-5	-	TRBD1	CASGMDRVNQPQHF	TGTGCCAGCGGAATGGACAGGGTCAATCAGCCCCAGCATTTT
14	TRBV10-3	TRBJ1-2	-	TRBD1	CAISERTGSRGYTF	TGTGCCATCAGTGAGAGGACAGGGAGTAGGGGCTACACCTTC
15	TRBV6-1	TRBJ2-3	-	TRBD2	CASSEPGLAEFTQYF	TGTGCCAGCAGTGAACCGGGACTAGCGGAGTTTACGCAGTATTTT
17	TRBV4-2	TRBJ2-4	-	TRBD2	CASSQDGLAGNKNIQYF	TGTGCCAGCAGCCAAGATGGTCTAGCGGGGAACAAAAACATTCAGTACTTC
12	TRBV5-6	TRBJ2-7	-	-	CASSKDSYEQYF	TGTGCCAGCAGTAAGGACAGCTACGAGCAGTACTTC
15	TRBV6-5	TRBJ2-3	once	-	CASSYGRYSTDTQYF	TGTGCCAGCAGTTACGGTCGCTATAGCACAGATACGCAGTATTTT
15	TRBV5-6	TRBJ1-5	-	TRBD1	CASSQGTGRNQPQHF	TGTGCCAGCAGCCAAGGGACAGGGAGGAATCAGCCCCAGCATTTT
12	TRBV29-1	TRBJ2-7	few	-	CSGGTDYYEQYF	TGCAGCGGCGGGACCGACTACTACGAGCAGTACTTC
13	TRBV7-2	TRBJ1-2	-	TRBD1	CASSAGQGYGYTF	TGTGCCAGCAGCGCCGGACAGGGCTATGGCTACACCTTC
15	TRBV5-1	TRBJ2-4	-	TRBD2	CASSLSGGAKNIQYF	TGCGCCAGCAGCTTAAGCGGGGGAGCCAAAAACATTCAGTACTTC
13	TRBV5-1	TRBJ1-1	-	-	CASSSDGNTEAFF	TGCGCCAGCAGCTCGGACGGGAACACTGAAGCTTTCTTT
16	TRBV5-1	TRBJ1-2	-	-	CASSFRTSRPDYGYTF	TGCGCCAGCAGCTTTAGGACATCAAGGCCGGACTATGGCTACACCTTC
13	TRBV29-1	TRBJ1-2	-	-	CSVALDSLNGYTF	TGCAGCGTTGCCTTGGACAGTCTGAATGGCTACACCTTC
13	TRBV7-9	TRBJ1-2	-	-	CASSPRESYGYTF	TGTGCCAGCAGCCCGAGGGAATCCTATGGCTACACCTTC
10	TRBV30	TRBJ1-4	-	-	CAWSREKLFF	TGTGCCTGGAGTCGAGAAAAACTGTTTTTT
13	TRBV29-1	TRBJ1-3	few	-	CSVGFTSGNTIYF	TGCAGCGTTGGCTTCACCTCTGGAAACACCATATATTTT
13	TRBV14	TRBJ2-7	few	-	CASSLRHLYEQYF	TGTGCCAGCAGCCTACGCCACCTCTACGAGCAGTACTTC
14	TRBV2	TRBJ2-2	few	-	CASRGTPNTGELFF	TGTGCCAGCAGGGGGACACCCAACACCGGGGAGCTGTTTTTT
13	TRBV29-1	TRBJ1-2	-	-	CSASLLVGAGYTF	TGCAGTGCTAGCCTATTAGTGGGTGCTGGCTACACCTTC
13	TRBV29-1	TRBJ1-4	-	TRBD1	CSAKQGAIEKLFF	TGCAGCGCAAAACAGGGGGCGATAGAAAAACTGTTTTTT
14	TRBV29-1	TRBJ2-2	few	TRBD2	CSVTGRGASGELFF	TGCAGCGTGACCGGGCGGGGGGCCTCCGGGGAGCTGTTTTTT
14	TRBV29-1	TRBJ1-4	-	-	CSGGDYGTSEKLFF	TGCAGCGGAGGGGACTACGGGACGAGCGAAAAACTGTTTTTT
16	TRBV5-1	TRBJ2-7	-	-	CASSTGGTFRASEQYF	TGCGCCAGCAGCACCGGGGGGACATTCCGCGCGTCCGAGCAGTACTTC
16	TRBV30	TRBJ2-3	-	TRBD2	CAWRGTSISGADTQYF	TGTGCCTGGAGAGGGACTAGCATATCGGGAGCAGATACGCAGTATTTT
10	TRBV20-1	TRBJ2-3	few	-	CSAREDTQYF	TGCAGTGCTAGAGAAGATACGCAGTATTTT
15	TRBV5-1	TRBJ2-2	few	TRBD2	CASRIAGANTGELFF	TGCGCCAGCAGGATAGCGGGGGCCAACACCGGGGAGCTGTTTTTT
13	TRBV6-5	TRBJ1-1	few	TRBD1	CASSYSTGAEAFF	TGTGCCAGCAGTTACTCTACAGGGGCTGAAGCTTTCTTT
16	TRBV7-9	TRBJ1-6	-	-	CASSPVTLAASSPLHF	TGTGCCAGCAGCCCGGTAACTCTGGCAGCTAGTTCACCCCTCCACTTT
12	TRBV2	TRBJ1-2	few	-	CASSRGEPGATF	TGTGCCAGCTCCAGAGGCGAGCCCGGGGCCACCTTC